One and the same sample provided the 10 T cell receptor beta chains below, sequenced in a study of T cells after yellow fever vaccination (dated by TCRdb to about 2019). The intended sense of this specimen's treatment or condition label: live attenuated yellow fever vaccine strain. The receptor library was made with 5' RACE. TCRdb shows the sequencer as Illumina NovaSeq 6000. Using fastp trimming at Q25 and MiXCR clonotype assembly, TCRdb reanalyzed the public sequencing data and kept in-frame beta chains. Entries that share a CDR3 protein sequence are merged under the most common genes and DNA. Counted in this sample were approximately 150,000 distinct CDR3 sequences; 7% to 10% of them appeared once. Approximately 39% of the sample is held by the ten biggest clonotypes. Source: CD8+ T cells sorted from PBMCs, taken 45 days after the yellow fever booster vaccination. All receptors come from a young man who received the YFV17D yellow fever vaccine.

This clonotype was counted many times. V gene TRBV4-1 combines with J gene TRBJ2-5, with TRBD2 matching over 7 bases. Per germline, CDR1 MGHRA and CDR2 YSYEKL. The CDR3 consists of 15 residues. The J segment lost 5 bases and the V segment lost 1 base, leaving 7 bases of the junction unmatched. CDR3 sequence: CASSQASGAPETQYF. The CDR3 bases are TGCGCCAGCAGCCAAGCGAGCGGGGCCCCGGAGACCCAGTACTTC.

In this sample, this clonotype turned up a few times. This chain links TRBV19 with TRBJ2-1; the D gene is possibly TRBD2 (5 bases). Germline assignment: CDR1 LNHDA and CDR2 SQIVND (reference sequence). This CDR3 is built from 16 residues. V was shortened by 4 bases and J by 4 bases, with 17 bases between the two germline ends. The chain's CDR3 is CASSRPEDGVYNEQFF. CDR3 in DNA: TGTGCCAGTAGTAGACCCGAGGACGGGGTATACAATGAGCAGTTCTTC.

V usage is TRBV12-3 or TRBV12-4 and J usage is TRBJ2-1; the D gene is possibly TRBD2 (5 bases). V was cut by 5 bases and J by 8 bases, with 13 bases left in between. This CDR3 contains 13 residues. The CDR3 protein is CASSRGASHEQFF. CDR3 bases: TGTGCCAGCAGTCGGGGAGCGAGCCATGAGCAGTTCTTC.

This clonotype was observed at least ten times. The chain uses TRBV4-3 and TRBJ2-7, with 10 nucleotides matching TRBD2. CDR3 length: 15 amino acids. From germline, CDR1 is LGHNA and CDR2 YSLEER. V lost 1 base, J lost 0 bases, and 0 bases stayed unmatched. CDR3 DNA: TGCGCCAGCAGCCAAGTAGCGGGGGGCTCCTACGAGCAGTACTTC. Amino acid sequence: CASSQVAGGSYEQYF.

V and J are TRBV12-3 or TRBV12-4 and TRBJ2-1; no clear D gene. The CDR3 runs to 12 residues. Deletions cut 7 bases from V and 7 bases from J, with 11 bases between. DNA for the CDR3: TGTGCCAGCAAGAATTACCAGAATGAGCAGTTCTTC. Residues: CASKNYQNEQFF.

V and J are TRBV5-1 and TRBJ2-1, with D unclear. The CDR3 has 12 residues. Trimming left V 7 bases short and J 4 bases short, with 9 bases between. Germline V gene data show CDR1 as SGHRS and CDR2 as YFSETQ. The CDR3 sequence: CASGIQYNEQFF. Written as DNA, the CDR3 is TGCGCCAGCGGTATACAGTACAATGAGCAGTTCTTC. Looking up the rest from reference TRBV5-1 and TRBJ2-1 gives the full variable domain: KAGVTQTPRYLIKTRGQQVTLSCSPISGHRSVSWYQQTPGQGLQFLFEYFSETQRNKGNFPGRFSGRQFSNSRSEMNVSTLELGDSALYLCASGIQYNEQFFGPGTRLTVL.

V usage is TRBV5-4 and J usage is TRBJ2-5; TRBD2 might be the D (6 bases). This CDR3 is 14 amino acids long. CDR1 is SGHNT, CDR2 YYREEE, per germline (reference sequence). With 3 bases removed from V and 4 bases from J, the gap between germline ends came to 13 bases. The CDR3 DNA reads TGTGCCAGCAGCTATTCGGGGAGGTTAGAGACCCAGTACTTC. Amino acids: CASSYSGRLETQYF. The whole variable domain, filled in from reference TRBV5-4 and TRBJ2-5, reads ETGVTQSPTHLIKTRGQQVTLRCSSQSGHNTVSWYQQALGQGPQFIFQYYREEENGRGNFPPRFSGLQFPNYSSELNVNALELDDSALYLCASSYSGRLETQYFGPGTRLLVL.

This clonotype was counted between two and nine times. The CDR3 bases are TGTGCCAGCAGTTACATAGAGCCTTCCACAGATACGCAGTATTTT. Its protein is CASSYIEPSTDTQYF. The chain employs TRBV6-2 or TRBV6-3 and TRBJ2-3; D is undetermined. V lost 2 bases to trimming and J lost 2 bases, with 11 bases between them. Germline assignment: CDR1 MNHEY and CDR2 SVGEGT. This CDR3 region has 15 residues.

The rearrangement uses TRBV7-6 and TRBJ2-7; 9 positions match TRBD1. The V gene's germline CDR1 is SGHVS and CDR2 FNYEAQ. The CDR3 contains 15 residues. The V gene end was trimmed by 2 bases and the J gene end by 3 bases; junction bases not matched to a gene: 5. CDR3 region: CASSLRTGEVYEQYF. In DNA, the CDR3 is TGTGCCAGCAGCTTAAGGACAGGGGAGGTCTACGAGCAGTACTTC.

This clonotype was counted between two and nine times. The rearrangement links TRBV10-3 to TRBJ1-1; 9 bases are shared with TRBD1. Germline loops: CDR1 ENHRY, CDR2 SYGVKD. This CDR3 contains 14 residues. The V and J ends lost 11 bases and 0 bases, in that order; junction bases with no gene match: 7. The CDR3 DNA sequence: TGTGCCGCCACAGGGGGCGATTTGAACACTGAAGCTTTCTTT. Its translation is CAATGGDLNTEAFF.